This T cell receptor (beta chain) was sequenced during a study of multiple sclerosis patients with progressive multifocal leukoencephalopathy (dated by TCRdb to 2018 to 2020). In terms of the full investigation: Roughly five MS patients treated with natalizumab who did not develop PML were sampled longitudinally as controls. Peripheral T and B cells were examined in MS patients who went on to develop PML (4 under natalizumab, 1 after alemtuzumab) as well as in treated patients who did not. From before therapy, through 6 and 12 months, up to PML onset, two natalizumab-treated patients who later developed PML were tracked longitudinally. The study aimed to detect JC virus-specific or public T-cell expansions arising at the time of PML onset.

Here is what the overall study found, with its caveats: With only a small, descriptive cohort, it remained unclear whether the findings reflect JC virus infection or general immunocompromise. In most PML patients, lower normalized Shannon entropy suggested less diverse TRB repertoires, while the natalizumab-treated controls had values close to 1. TRB clones with frequency above 0.5% were observed only in PML patients, but the clones expanded at PML onset were found to be already present before and during natalizumab therapy. No common TRBV or TRBJ gene usage or preferential TRBV-TRBJ pairings were detected when PML developed. Analysis was restricted to peripheral blood, although for natalizumab-associated PML, cerebrospinal fluid or brain lymphocytes might be more informative.

Using the immunoSEQ two-step multiplex PCR at survey-level depth, TRB CDR3 regions were amplified from genomic DNA. Synthetic inline TR CDR3 controls covering all V-J pairings were spiked into each PCR so that template counts could be estimated and amplification bias removed. Reads went through processing to reduce amplification and sequencing bias, and quantification was done against synthetic TR CDR3 analogs. The authors' analysis ran thus. Raw data were processed in ImmunoSEQ Analyzer, removing out-of-frame sequences and CDR3s with stop codons, and genes were named by IMGT nomenclature. Normalized Shannon entropy, defined as 1 minus Pielou's evenness, served as the summary measure of repertoire diversity. TRB sequences were considered identical only when V gene, J gene and CDR3 were shared. Public PML clonotypes were CDR3s found in two or more PML-onset samples but not found earlier, in controls, or in public databases. Positional CDR3 amino acid composition was analyzed in Skylign with the observed count method. Held by TCRdb, this immuneACCESS table contains in-frame sequences only and omits some clones. Under half of the omission traces to an unresolved V gene where checked; the cause of the rest is unknown. V, J and clone size reflect that table, while D and trimming were determined from the DNA. The sample records roughly 28,000 clones, 85% to 90% of which are singletons. The ten largest clones add up to 0.85% to 1.3% of the sample.

About this clone itself: Its antigen is unknown. No much larger clone is present one base from it, and per-base qualities are unavailable.

The meaning of the sample's time point label: before natalizumab initiation. All listed patients had previously received interferon beta, and all PML patients were female. Blood samples at T0 were collected prior to the first natalizumab infusion. Ficoll-Hypaque density gradient centrifugation was used to isolate peripheral blood mononuclear cells. V is reduced by 3 bases and J by 0 bases, leaving a spacing of 15 bases between them. From the germline V gene (reference sequence), CDR1 is LNHDA and CDR2 is SQIVND. The cysteine opens and the phenylalanine closes a CDR3 of 17 amino acids. Here the CDR3 DNA is all that survives: 51 bases in frame from base 1.

The chain employs TRBV19 and TRBJ1-3; the D gene cannot be resolved reliably. The receptor was derived from a human donor with multiple sclerosis. Sequencing used PBMCs. The DNA sequence follows: TGTGCCAGTAGTATCTCGTCAGCGACTAACTCTGGAAACACCATATATTTT. It specifies CASSISSATNSGNTIYF.